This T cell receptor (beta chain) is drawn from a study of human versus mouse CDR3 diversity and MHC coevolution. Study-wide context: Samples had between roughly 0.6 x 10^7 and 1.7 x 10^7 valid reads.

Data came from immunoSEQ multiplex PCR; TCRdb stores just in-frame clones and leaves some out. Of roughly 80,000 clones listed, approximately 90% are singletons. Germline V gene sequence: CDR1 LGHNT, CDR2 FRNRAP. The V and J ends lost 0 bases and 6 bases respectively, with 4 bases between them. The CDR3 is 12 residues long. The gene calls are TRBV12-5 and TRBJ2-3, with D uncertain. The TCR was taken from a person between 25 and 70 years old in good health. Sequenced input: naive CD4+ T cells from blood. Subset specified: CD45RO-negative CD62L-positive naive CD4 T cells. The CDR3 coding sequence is TGTGCTAGTGGTTTGGTTCCGGATACGCAGTATTTT. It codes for CASGLVPDTQYF.